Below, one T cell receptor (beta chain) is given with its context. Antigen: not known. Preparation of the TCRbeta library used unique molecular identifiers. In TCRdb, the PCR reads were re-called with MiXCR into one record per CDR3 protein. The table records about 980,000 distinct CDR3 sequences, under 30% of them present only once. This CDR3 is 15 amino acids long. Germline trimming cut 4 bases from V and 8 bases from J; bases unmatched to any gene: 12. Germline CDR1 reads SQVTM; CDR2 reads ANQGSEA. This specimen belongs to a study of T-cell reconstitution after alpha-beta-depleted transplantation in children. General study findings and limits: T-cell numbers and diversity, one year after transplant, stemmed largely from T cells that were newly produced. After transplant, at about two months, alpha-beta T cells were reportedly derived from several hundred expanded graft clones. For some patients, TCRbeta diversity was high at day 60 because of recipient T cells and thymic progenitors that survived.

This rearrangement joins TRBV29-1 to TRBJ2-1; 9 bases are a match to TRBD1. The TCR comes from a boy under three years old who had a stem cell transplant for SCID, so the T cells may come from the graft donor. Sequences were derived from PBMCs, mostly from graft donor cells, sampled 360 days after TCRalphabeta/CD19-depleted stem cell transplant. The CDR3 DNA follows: TGCAGCGTTGTGGGGGCGGACAGGGGTAAAGATGAGCAGTTCTTC. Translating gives CSVVGADRGKDEQFF.